This TCR beta chain is from a study of response to subunit inactivated influenza vaccine (dated by TCRdb to the late 2010s). Study-wide context: To follow how T cells responded to a trivalent subunit inactivated influenza vaccine, the researchers relied on deep quantitative profiling of the T cell receptor repertoire.

Counted from cysteine to phenylalanine, this CDR3 has 15 amino acids. Of the read, only the CDR3 DNA is kept; its 45 bases are in frame from base 1. Relative to germline, V is missing 6 bases and J is missing 7 bases, with 13 bases of the junction outside any gene match. The full study reports these points: The authors proposed that each seasonal influenza vaccination may bring in only a limited number of new T cells.

Concerning this clonotype: This clone's antigen is unknown. No quality values exist for individual bases; no much larger clone is one base distant.

The method was RT-PCR. The run used an Illumina HiSeq 2500. In-frame beta chains were kept once TCRdb had trimmed the public reads at Q25 with fastp and called clones with MiXCR. All rows with the same CDR3 protein become a single entry with the most common DNA and genes. The sample yields 600,000 to 850,000 distinct CDR3 sequences; 14% were counted once. The ten largest account for 7.6% of the sample. Here the sequenced sample was PBMCs from blood, taken 14 to 15 days before vaccination. Recombination joined TRBV12-3 or TRBV12-4 with TRBJ2-5, with 8 bases aligning to TRBD2. This sequence originates from a man aged 45-65 years who received an inactivated influenza vaccine. Donor details come from another sample of the same person, matched by shared clones. The DNA reads TGTGCCAGCAGGGAATATAGCGGGACCCCGGGGACCCAGTACTTC. Its translation reads: CASREYSGTPGTQYF.